This is a list of T cell receptor beta chains from one sample in a study of blood T cell repertoires in COVID-19. Sequenced by immunoSEQ multiplex PCR; TCRdb stores in-frame clones only, minus some. The table shows about 200,000 clones, with 75% to 90% occurring only once. The sequenced sample consisted of peripheral blood. The receptors shown here come from a man in his sixties who had recovered from COVID-19. Each CDR3 is given with its conserved first and last residue. Each record gives: J gene, V gene, clone size, D gene, CDR3 DNA, CDR3 protein. The D gene is left open where the match is weak. Clone size is stated in some rows and not others, as once, few, many or a class when expanded.

TRBJ1-6	TRBV5-5	NA	NA	TGTGCCAGCAGCTTGTCCCAGGCCGTCTATAATTCACCCCTCCACTTT	CASSLSQAVYNSPLHF
TRBJ1-5	TRBV4-1	NA	NA	TGCGCCAGCAGCCAAGAGGCCGGCACAGGCAATCAGCCCCAGCATTTT	CASSQEAGTGNQPQHF
TRBJ1-5	TRBV15	once	TRBD1	TGTGCCACCAGCAGTCTCGGGACAGGTAATCAGCCCCAGCATTTT	CATSSLGTGNQPQHF
TRBJ2-1	TRBV6-1	once	TRBD1	TGTGCCAGCAGTGACCGACAGGGACAAAGCTCCTACAATGAGCAGTTCTTC	CASSDRQGQSSYNEQFF
TRBJ2-1	TRBV19	NA	TRBD2	TGTGCCAGTACAAAGCGGGAGGGCCTACATGAGCAGTTCTTC	CASTKREGLHEQFF
TRBJ2-1	TRBV4-3	NA	TRBD2	TGCGCCAGCAGCCGTCAACTAGCGGGAGTCTACAATGAGCAGTTCTTC	CASSRQLAGVYNEQFF
TRBJ2-1	TRBV5-4	NA	NA	TGTGCCAGCAGCCAGACTCGTAGCTCCTACAATGAGCAGTTCTTC	CASSQTRSSYNEQFF
TRBJ2-7	TRBV5-1	NA	TRBD1	TGCGCCAGCAGCCGAGACAGGGGTCCCTACGAGCAGTACTTC	CASSRDRGPYEQYF
TRBJ2-2	TRBV6-1	NA	NA	TGTGCCAGCAGTGATACCTACGTTAACACCGGGGAGCTGTTTTTT	CASSDTYVNTGELFF
TRBJ2-7	TRBV19	NA	NA	TGTGCCAGTAGTAAGGAGCGATCCTACGAGCAGTACTTC	CASSKERSYEQYF
TRBJ1-3	TRBV6-4	once	NA	TGTGCCAGCAGTGAGGGGCCTGGAAACACCATATATTTT	CASSEGPGNTIYF
TRBJ1-1	TRBV6-5	once	NA	TGTGCCAGCAGTTACCGGGGAGGAAGGACTGAAGCTTTCTTT	CASSYRGGRTEAFF
TRBJ2-2	TRBV3-1/TRBV3-2	NA	TRBD2	TGTGCCAGCAGCCGCTCACTAGCGGGGGGGAGCGGGGAGCTGTTTTTT	CASSRSLAGGSGELFF
TRBJ2-1	TRBV10-2	NA	TRBD2	TGCGCCAGCAGTGAGAGGGCTAGCGGGATCTCTAGGTACAATGAGCAGTTCTTC	CASSERASGISRYNEQFF
TRBJ2-7	TRBV28	once	TRBD2	TGTGCCAGCAGGGACGGTGGACTAGCGGGCGGGAACGAGCAGTACTTC	CASRDGGLAGGNEQYF
TRBJ2-3	TRBV5-1	NA	TRBD2	TGCGCCAGCAGCTTGGCGGGGACTAGCGCAGATACGCAGTATTTT	CASSLAGTSADTQYF
TRBJ2-1	TRBV7-9	NA	TRBD1	TGTGCCAGCAGCTTAGTACAGGGGGTAATAGATGAGCAGTTCTTC	CASSLVQGVIDEQFF
TRBJ1-5	TRBV19	NA	NA	TGTGCCAGTAGTGCCTTAAACCGGGGTAAGGATCAGCCCCAGCATTTT	CASSALNRGKDQPQHF
TRBJ2-1	TRBV7-3	NA	TRBD2	TGTGCCAGCAGCCTCTCCCCCTCTCTAGCGGGAGGGCCCAATGAGCAGTTCTTC	CASSLSPSLAGGPNEQFF
TRBJ2-2	TRBV2	NA	NA	TGTGCCAGCAGTGTCGGGAGGAACACCGGGGAGCTGTTTTTT	CASSVGRNTGELFF
TRBJ2-2	TRBV4-2	NA	TRBD1	TGTGCCAGCAGCCAAGAGGGGGACAGGGTTACCGGGGAGCTGTTTTTT	CASSQEGDRVTGELFF
TRBJ2-1	TRBV28	NA	NA	TGTGCCAGCAGTAGCTCCCCGGTCCCCTACAATGAGCAGTTCTTC	CASSSSPVPYNEQFF
TRBJ1-1	TRBV19	NA	NA	TGTGCCAGTAGTCCGGGGGACACTGAAGCTTTCTTT	CASSPGDTEAFF